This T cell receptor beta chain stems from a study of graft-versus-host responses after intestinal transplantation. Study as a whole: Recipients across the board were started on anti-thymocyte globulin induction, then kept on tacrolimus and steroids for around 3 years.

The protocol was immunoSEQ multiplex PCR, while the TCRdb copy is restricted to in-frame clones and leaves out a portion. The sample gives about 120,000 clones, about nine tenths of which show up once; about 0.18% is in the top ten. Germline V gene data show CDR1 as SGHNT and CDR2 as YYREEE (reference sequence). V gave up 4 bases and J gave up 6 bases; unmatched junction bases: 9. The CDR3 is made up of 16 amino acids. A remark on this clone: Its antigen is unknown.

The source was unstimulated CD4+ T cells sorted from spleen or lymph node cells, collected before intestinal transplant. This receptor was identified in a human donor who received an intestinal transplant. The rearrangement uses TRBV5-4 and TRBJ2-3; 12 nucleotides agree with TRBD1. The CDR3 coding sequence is TGTGCCAGCAGCGTACCGGGACAGGGGGCTTCGGATACGCAGTATTTT. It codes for CASSVPGQGASDTQYF. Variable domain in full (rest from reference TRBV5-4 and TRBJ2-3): ETGVTQSPTHLIKTRGQQVTLRCSSQSGHNTVSWYQQALGQGPQFIFQYYREEENGRGNFPPRFSGLQFPNYSSELNVNALELDDSALYLCASSVPGQGASDTQYFGPGTRLTVL.